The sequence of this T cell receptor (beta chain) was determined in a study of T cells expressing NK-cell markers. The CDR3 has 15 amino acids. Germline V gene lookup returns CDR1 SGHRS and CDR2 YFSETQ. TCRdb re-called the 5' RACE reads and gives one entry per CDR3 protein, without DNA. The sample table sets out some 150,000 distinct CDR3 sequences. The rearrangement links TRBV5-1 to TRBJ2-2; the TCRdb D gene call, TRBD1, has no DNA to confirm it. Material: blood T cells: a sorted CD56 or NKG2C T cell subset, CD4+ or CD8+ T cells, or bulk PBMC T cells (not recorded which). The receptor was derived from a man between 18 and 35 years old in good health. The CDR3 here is CASSLETADTGELFF.